This T cell receptor (beta chain) was sequenced for a study of T cells in Graves' hyperthyroidism and ophthalmopathy (dated by TCRdb to 2018 to 2020). A note on the overall study: Peripheral blood samples were taken at the time of initial diagnosis, prior to any treatment. In addition, the study compared T-cell repertoires in thyroid tissue and in blood from roughly six Graves' hyperthyroidism patients. An independent validation cohort of about 20 hyperthyroidism patients and 17 patients who later progressed to ophthalmopathy tested prospective prediction of ophthalmopathy. After sampling, hyperthyroidism patients received methimazole starting at 30 mg daily, and ophthalmopathy patients received high-dose intravenous methylprednisolone. TCR V-J signatures able to tell the groups apart were searched for in a discovery cohort of around 95 patients, of whom around 42 had Graves' ophthalmopathy and about 55 had stable Graves' hyperthyroidism. The paper describes TCR Vbeta CDR3 sequencing of 135 peripheral blood samples, made up of about 41 ophthalmopathy patients, 70 to 75 hyperthyroidism patients and 17 progressor patients. The 95 to 100 discovery patients were randomly divided into training and test sets at a 7:3 ratio. The paper as a whole reports these results and caveats: Sample size was not statistically predetermined, and blinding of investigators to group allocation was not performed. A 13 V-J signature model separated ophthalmopathy from stable hyperthyroidism, with around 91% sensitivity and around 84% specificity in cross-validation and 80%/75% in testing. Most expanded thyroid clonotypes (frequency above 0.001) were also detected in blood, suggesting blood repertoires may reflect thyroid immune responses. In validation, progression to ophthalmopathy was predicted by the model with nearly 71% sensitivity and approximately 78% specificity, a median of approximately 6.5 months before onset.

CDR1 is given as MRHNA and CDR2 as SNTAGT, both from the germline V gene. The CDR3 starts with the cysteine, ends with the phenylalanine, and has 15 residues. Only CDR3 DNA is held: 45 bases, read in frame from base 1. Trimming removed 5 bases from V and 4 bases from J; the gene matches leave 6 bases unexplained. The TCR beta CDR3 regions were amplified from RNA transcripts. The TCR CDR3 was subjected to a first round of RT-PCR using the HTBI primer set and the Qiagen OneStep RT-PCR kit. Libraries were constructed in a second round of multiplex PCR, after which size selection and purification were carried out. Libraries were sequenced paired-end with 100 bp reads on an Illumina HiSeq2000. In the paper's pipeline: SOAPnuke was used to process the raw data, with reads discarded if the reads contained adapters or uncalled bases, had a mean Phred below 15, or lacked an exact constant-primer or identifier match. COPE v1.2.5 was used to merge the high-quality paired reads, and each unique nucleotide sequence was defined as a clonotype. MiTCR v1.1 was used to align clonotypes to the IMGT TRBV, TRBD and TRBJ reference segments. Only V-J combinations with frequency above 0.0001, covering 99% to 99.2% of repertoires, were analysed. The TCS score was defined as F50 (clonal expansion) divided by E x V (chaos), with BLOSUM62-based TCRdist calculated between CDR3 peptides within each V-J. Welch's t-statistics and random forest reduced roughly 530 V-J features to about 12, which were used in a naive Bayes classifier (R e1071). TCRdb reprocessing: public reads trimmed at Q25 with fastp, clones called with MiXCR, in-frame beta chains kept. Each CDR3 protein appears once, grouped with its most common genes and DNA. These V and J calls originate from TCRdb's pipeline instead of the authors' own analysis. A total of approximately 590,000 distinct CDR3 sequences appear in this sample, 15% to 19% of them only once. Under 8% of the sample comes from the top ten.

This clonotype was counted only a few times. Its antigen remains unidentified. Per-base quality was not reported, and no clone a single base away is much larger than it. Stable Graves' hyperthyroidism was defined as the absence of progression to ophthalmopathy over 18 months of follow-up. The hyperthyroidism patients were between 18 and 65 years old and newly diagnosed, with a disease duration of less than 2 months. Any patient with an uncontrolled infection, another autoimmune disease, pregnancy or lactation was excluded. Clinical symptoms, serum thyroxine and TRAb, thyroid ultrasound, and orbital computed tomography formed the basis for the diagnoses. PBMCs were separated from 8 to 10 ml of fresh peripheral blood using Ficoll-Paque density gradient centrifugation. Total RNA was extracted with Trizol reagent, and quality was checked on an Agilent 2100 Bioanalyzer.

Material: blood. This clonotype was obtained from a woman in her thirties with Graves' hyperthyroidism. The sequence joins TRBV6-4 to TRBJ2-1, with TRBD1 matching 9 junction bases. CDR3 region: CASSPGTGRYNEQFF. In nucleotides, the sequence is TGTGCCAGCAGTCCGGGGACAGGGAGATACAATGAGCAGTTCTTC.